Each of the 23 T cell receptor beta chains below was sequenced from the same sample in a study of T cell responses to AZD1222 COVID-19 vaccine. Sequencing was performed with immunoSEQ multiplex PCR; in TCRdb, only in-frame clones are kept and a portion is missing. The sample yields around 78,000 clones, under 90% seen once. The sample in question was peripheral blood, obtained 28 days after the second AZD1222 dose. These receptors were taken from an adult who received the AZD1222 COVID-19 vaccine.

The genes are TRBV4-2 and TRBJ2-1, with TRBD2 matching 10 bases. Germline V gene lookup returns CDR1 LGHNA and CDR2 YNFKEQ. The ends lost 0 bases at V and 4 bases at J; junction bases unmatched: 6. The CDR3 loop spans 17 amino acids. This chain's CDR3 is CASSQEEVAGGYNEQFF. CDR3 DNA sequence: TGTGCCAGCAGCCAAGAAGAAGTAGCGGGGGGTTACAATGAGCAGTTCTTC.

This clone was seen a single time. J is TRBJ2-5 and V is TRBV7-9; TRBD1 matches 7 bases. V shed 5 bases and J 1 base; nucleotides not matched to a gene: 10. The CDR3 spans 16 residues. Germline loops: CDR1 SEHNR, CDR2 FQNEAQ (reference sequence). The CDR3 nucleotides are TGTGCCAGCAGCCCCAGGGACAGCACCTTCCAAGAGACCCAGTACTTC. It is translated as CASSPRDSTFQETQYF.

The V and J genes are TRBV12-3 or TRBV12-4 and TRBJ1-2; no firm D call. CDR3 length: 12 amino acids. The ends were cut back, 6 bases at V and 4 bases at J, with 9 bases in the middle. The CDR3 loop reads CASSPGPYGYTF. The CDR3, as DNA: TGTGCCAGCAGCCCGGGTCCCTATGGCTACACCTTC.

In DNA form, the CDR3 reads TGTGCCAGCAGTTTCGGGGGACAGGGGCTCATTTCACCCCTCCACTTT. Amino acid sequence: CASSFGGQGLISPLHF. The J gene is TRBJ1-6, the V gene TRBV28, with 10 bases identical to TRBD1. The V and J ends lost 3 bases and 9 bases, in that order; junction bases with no gene match: 8. CDR3 length: 16 amino acids. Germline V gene lookup returns CDR1 MDHEN and CDR2 SYDVKM.

This clone has just a few counts. This chain links TRBV6-5 with TRBJ2-7, with D uncertain. The germline gives CDR1 MNHEY, CDR2 SVGAGI. Trimming cost V 0 bases and J 2 bases, with 11 bases left between them. CDR3 length equals 15 residues. CDR3 sequence (DNA): TGTGCCAGCAGTTACTCCAGCAGGAGTACCTACGAGCAGTACTTC. Translating it yields CASSYSSRSTYEQYF.

V usage is TRBV6-4 and J usage is TRBJ2-1; no clear D gene. The V gene's germline CDR1 is MRHNA and CDR2 SNTAGT. The germline V and J ends were trimmed by 3 bases and 8 bases, with 17 bases remaining between them. The CDR3 has 15 amino acids. The CDR3 loop reads CASSELRTGGYEQFF. The CDR3 DNA reads TGTGCCAGCAGTGAGTTGAGGACGGGTGGTTATGAGCAGTTCTTC.

This rearrangement joins TRBV12-3 or TRBV12-4 to TRBJ2-7; tentatively, D is TRBD2 (5 bases). Trimming took 4 bases from V and 5 from J, leaving 9 bases between them. This CDR3 spans 12 amino acids. CDR3 loop: CASSSDSDEQYF. The CDR3, as DNA: TGTGCCAGCAGTTCGGACTCGGACGAGCAGTACTTC.

This chain uses TRBV14 with TRBJ1-1; TRBD1 is a possible D gene (6 bases). The CDR3 totals 14 residues. The ends were cut back, 5 bases at V and 0 bases at J, with 10 bases in the middle. The V gene's germline CDR1 is SGHDN and CDR2 FVKESK. As DNA, the CDR3 is TGTGCCAGCAGCTACAGGGACATGAACACTGAAGCTTTCTTT. This sequence encodes CASSYRDMNTEAFF.

The rearrangement links TRBV6-4 to TRBJ2-3, with TRBD2 matching 11 bases. With 6 bases clipped from V and 1 base from J, the junction kept 6 bases outside the gene matches. CDR3 size: 16 residues. Per germline, CDR1 MRHNA and CDR2 SNTAGT. CDR3 DNA sequence: TGTGCCAGCAGCCCACTAGCGGGGGCAGGCACAGATACGCAGTATTTT. Translated: CASSPLAGAGTDTQYF.

CDR3 region: CASSFTGAVQPQHF. CDR3 bases: TGTGCCAGCAGTTTCACAGGGGCGGTCCAGCCCCAGCATTTT. J is TRBJ1-5 and V is TRBV28; the match to TRBD1 covers 7 bases. The CDR3 covers 14 residues. Germline V CDR1 and CDR2: MDHEN, SYDVKM. J gave up 7 bases and V 3 bases, and 6 bases lay outside the gene matches.

The V call is TRBV7-9, the J call TRBJ1-6; 10 bases agree with TRBD1. V lost 5 bases and J lost 8; bases outside the gene matches: 12. CDR3 size: 17 residues. Germline V gene lookup returns CDR1 SEHNR and CDR2 FQNEAQ (reference sequence). The DNA of the CDR3 is TGTGCCAGCAGCATAGGTCGACCGGGACAGGGGTATTCACCCCTCCACTTT. This translates into CASSIGRPGQGYSPLHF.

The rearrangement links TRBV28 to TRBJ1-3, with D unresolved. V lost 7 bases to trimming and J lost 3 bases, with 19 bases between them. This CDR3 contains 16 residues. The germline gives CDR1 MDHEN, CDR2 SYDVKM. In DNA form, the CDR3 reads TGTGCCAGCACCGCTAACCCTTCAAGTTATGGAAACACCATATATTTT. It translates to CASTANPSSYGNTIYF.

V is TRBV19 and J is TRBJ1-2; the D is unclear. V was clipped by 6 bases and J by 5 bases, with 16 bases between them. This CDR3 has 14 residues. The germline V gene has CDR1 LNHDA and CDR2 SQIVND (reference sequence). The CDR3 DNA reads as TGTGCCAGTAGCCAAGTCCCATTCGGTTATGGCTACACCTTC. This sequence encodes CASSQVPFGYGYTF.

As to this clone: Other nucleotide sequences from this sample produce the same CDR3. J is TRBJ2-5 and V is TRBV5-1; D gene unclear. The CDR3 spans 11 residues. Looked up from germline, CDR1 is SGHRS and CDR2 is YFSETQ. V was trimmed by 4 bases and J by 1 base, leaving 2 bases between them. The CDR3 is CASSLQETQYF. CDR3 nucleotide sequence: TGCGCCAGCAGCCTCCAAGAGACCCAGTACTTC. The whole variable domain, filled in from reference TRBV5-1 and TRBJ2-5, reads KAGVTQTPRYLIKTRGQQVTLSCSPISGHRSVSWYQQTPGQGLQFLFEYFSETQRNKGNFPGRFSGRQFSNSRSEMNVSTLELGDSALYLCASSLQETQYFGPGTRLLVL.

This chain joins TRBV7-9 and TRBJ2-3; 8 bases match TRBD1. The CDR3 contains 13 residues. The ends lost 6 bases at V and 11 bases at J; junction bases unmatched: 10. The V gene's germline CDR1 is SEHNR and CDR2 FQNEAQ (reference sequence). In DNA, the CDR3 is TGTGCCAGCAGGGAAAACACAGGGGGGATGCAGTATTTT. This gives the protein CASRENTGGMQYF. Combining the CDR3 with reference TRBV7-9 and TRBJ2-3 gives the whole variable domain DTGVSQNPRHKITKRGQNVTFRCDPISEHNRLYWYRQTLGQGPEFLTYFQNEAQLEKSRLLSDRFSAERPKGSFSTLEIQRTEQGDSAMYLCASRENTGGMQYFGPGTRLTVL.

The V and J genes are TRBV18 and TRBJ2-6; D ambiguous. Germline V gene sequence: CDR1 KGHSH, CDR2 LQKENI. V lost 3 bases and J 0 bases, leaving 9 bases between the germline ends. The CDR3 has 16 amino acids. CDR3 in DNA: TGTGCCAGCTCACCCGCTGGCCGCTCTGGGGCCAACGTCCTGACTTTC. Its protein product is CASSPAGRSGANVLTF.

The CDR3 nucleotides are TGTGCCAGCAGTTACTACGTGGGCGGGGGGGCCGCCGAGACCCAGTACTTC. Its translation: CASSYYVGGGAAETQYF. V gene TRBV6-2 or TRBV6-3 combines with J gene TRBJ2-5, with 9 bases aligning to TRBD2. Germline V gene lookup returns CDR1 MNHEY and CDR2 SVGEGT. Losses at the gene ends were 1 base for V and 5 bases for J; bases not matched to a gene: 11. The CDR3 extends over 17 amino acids.

This chain connects TRBV19 to TRBJ1-5; D is unresolved. The CDR3 has 14 amino acids. Trimming pared 1 base from V and 7 bases from J, leaving 11 bases between. Looked up from germline, CDR1 is LNHDA and CDR2 is SQIVND (reference sequence). The CDR3 protein is CASSIVEVSQPQHF. DNA of the CDR3: TGTGCCAGTAGTATAGTGGAGGTCAGCCAGCCCCAGCATTTT.

This chain links TRBV2 with TRBJ2-7; no definite D call. V was shortened by 5 bases and J by 4 bases, with 9 bases between the two germline ends. The CDR3 loop spans 12 amino acids. Germline V gives CDR1 SNHLY, CDR2 FYNNEI. The CDR3 DNA follows: TGTGCCAGCAGTACGGCGGCTTACGAGCAGTACTTC. It translates to CASSTAAYEQYF.

The rearrangement uses TRBV7-2 and TRBJ1-1, with D unresolved. Deletions cut 4 bases from V and 5 bases from J, with 17 bases between. Germline V gene data show CDR1 as SGHTA and CDR2 as FQGNSA. The CDR3 loop spans 15 amino acids. The CDR3 DNA reads as TGTGCCAGCAGCTCCCCGGACGTCGAGGAGACTGAAGCTTTCTTT. It yields the protein CASSSPDVEETEAFF.

As to this clone: Mismatch with germline at one junction end may stem from a read error. V gene TRBV5-6 combines with J gene TRBJ2-5, with no clear D. This CDR3 region has 13 residues. Germline CDR1 SGHDT, CDR2 YYEEEE. The DNA of the CDR3 is TGTGCCAGCACCTTGGACGGCCAAGAGACCCAGTACTTC. The encoded protein is CASTLDGQETQYF.

This chain joins TRBV5-1 and TRBJ1-2; D is unresolved. Germline V lookup: CDR1 SGHRS, CDR2 YFSETQ. This CDR3 has 14 amino acids. V was cut by 0 bases and J by 6 bases, with 12 bases left in between. Here the CDR3 reads CASSLDLPRDGYTF. CDR3 DNA sequence: TGCGCCAGCAGCTTGGATCTCCCGAGGGATGGCTACACCTTC.

The chain's CDR3 is CSVEAQGLNTEAFF. The CDR3 nucleotides read TGCAGCGTTGAGGCTCAGGGGTTGAACACTGAAGCTTTCTTT. The genes are TRBV29-1 and TRBJ1-1; tentatively, D is TRBD1 (6 bases). Trimming took 3 bases from V and 0 from J, leaving 11 bases between them. The CDR3 covers 14 residues. In germline, CDR1 is SQVTM, CDR2 ANQGSEA.